The next 21 T cell receptor beta chains were all read from a single sample in a study of beta chain features in type 1 diabetes. Study findings and constraints: The study found moderately but significantly shorter TCRB CDR3s in all four CD4+ subsets of Type 1 diabetes patients.

The antigens these receptors bind are not known. What was sequenced were expressed TCRB transcripts, since all of the isolated RNA had been reverse transcribed. Produced via immunoSEQ multiplex PCR; TCRdb's table is partial and in-frame only. Among 500,000 to 850,000 clones listed, more than 12% were seen once. The material sequenced was naive CD4+ T cells from blood. The receptors were sampled from a man between 18 and 29 years old with type 1 diabetes.

The chain combines TRBV5-1 with TRBJ2-5; 12 bases are shared with TRBD2. CDR3 length: 16 residues. Germline CDR1 SGHRS, CDR2 YFSETQ. Germline trimming cut 2 bases from V and 4 bases from J; bases unmatched to any gene: 6. This CDR3 reads CASSFGLAGLGETQYF. The CDR3 coding sequence is TGCGCCAGCAGCTTTGGACTAGCGGGACTCGGAGAGACCCAGTACTTC.

The chain links TRBV10-3 to TRBJ2-2; either TRBD1 or TRBD2 may fit D (5 bases each). Germline-derived CDR1 and CDR2 are ENHRY and SYGVKD. The CDR3 extends over 14 amino acids. V dropped 9 bases and J dropped 1 base, with 12 bases sitting between them. The CDR3: CAITGTVNTGELFF. For the CDR3, the DNA is TGTGCCATAACCGGGACGGTGAACACCGGGGAGCTGTTTTTT.

In this sample, this clone turned up a few times. The genes are TRBV4-2 and TRBJ2-1, with 10 bases identical to TRBD2. The trim removed 0 bases at V and 0 bases at J, leaving 2 bases unmatched. CDR1 and CDR2 from the germline V gene are LGHNA and YNFKEQ. This CDR3 contains 17 residues. The CDR3 protein is CASSQDSGRNSYNEQFF. Written as DNA, the CDR3 is TGTGCCAGCAGCCAAGATAGCGGGAGGAACTCCTACAATGAGCAGTTCTTC.

V usage is TRBV5-4 and J usage is TRBJ2-1; possibly TRBD1 for D (7 bases). Looked up from germline, CDR1 is SGHNT and CDR2 is YYREEE (reference sequence). The CDR3 covers 16 residues. The ends were cut back, 0 bases at V and 8 bases at J, with 18 bases in the middle. The CDR3 reads CASSLGTGVRGDEQFF. CDR3 nucleotide sequence: TGTGCCAGCAGCTTGGGGACAGGCGTCCGCGGGGATGAGCAGTTCTTC.

About this clone itself: The same CDR3 arises from other DNA sequences in this sample as well. The V gene is TRBV18, the J gene TRBJ2-3; 8 bases are a match to TRBD1. This CDR3 has 14 residues. Unmatched junction bases numbered 3, after V lost 3 bases and J lost 4 bases. Germline CDR1 and CDR2: KGHSH and LQKENI. The DNA for the CDR3 is TGTGCCAGCTCACCTACAGGGGGAGCAGATACGCAGTATTTT. Translation: CASSPTGGADTQYF.

This sequence joins TRBV7-9 and TRBJ2-7; D call uncertain. The germline V gene has CDR1 SEHNR and CDR2 FQNEAQ (reference sequence). V lost 2 bases and J lost 3, with 11 bases in between. The CDR3 contains 14 residues. The CDR3 DNA reads TGTGCCAGCAGCTTAAAATTGCAGAGCTACGAGCAGTACTTC. Amino acid sequence: CASSLKLQSYEQYF.

The J gene is TRBJ1-1, the V gene TRBV9; D not certain. The CDR3 has 12 residues. Germline CDR1 and CDR2: SGDLS and YYNGEE. The V gene lost 6 bases and the J gene lost 5 bases, with 11 bases spanning the gap. The CDR3 nucleotides read TGTGCCAGCACCTCTGACGGAACTGAAGCTTTCTTT. As protein: CASTSDGTEAFF. The whole variable domain, remainder taken from reference TRBV9 and TRBJ1-1, is DSGVTQTPKHLITATGQRVTLRCSPRSGDLSVYWYQQSLDQGLQFLIQYYNGEERAKGNILERFSAQQFPDLHSELNLSSLELGDSALYFCASTSDGTEAFFGQGTRLTVV.

CDR3 sequence (DNA): TGCGCCAGCAGCCCAATAGTGCGCCTGGCCTACAATGAGCAGTTCTTC. Its translation is CASSPIVRLAYNEQFF. The chain uses TRBV4-1 and TRBJ2-1; no clear D gene. The CDR3 is 16 residues long. Germline lookup yields CDR1 MGHRA and CDR2 YSYEKL. V shed 4 bases and J shed 2 bases, with 15 bases lying between them.

The genes are TRBV19 and TRBJ1-5; D may be TRBD1 (5 bases). Germline-derived CDR1 and CDR2 are LNHDA and SQIVND (reference sequence). The V gene lost 6 bases and the J gene lost 7 bases, with 10 bases spanning the gap. CDR3 length equals 12 residues. For the CDR3, the DNA is TGTGCCAGTAGGCTGGGGGGACAGCCCCAGCATTTT. This sequence encodes CASRLGGQPQHF.

This clone has only a few counts. Other nucleotide sequences from this sample produce the same CDR3. The chain combines TRBV7-2 with TRBJ2-3; no clear D gene. This CDR3 has 12 amino acids. The V end lost 2 bases, the J end lost 2 bases, and 2 bases lay between the germline ends. Germline V gene sequence: CDR1 SGHTA, CDR2 FQGNSA. The CDR3 DNA sequence: TGTGCCAGCAGCTTATCCACAGATACGCAGTATTTT. It specifies CASSLSTDTQYF.

V usage is TRBV10-3 and J usage is TRBJ1-2; D call uncertain. V gave up 7 bases and J gave up 1 base, with 16 bases separating them. The germline gives CDR1 ENHRY, CDR2 SYGVKD. CDR3 length equals 15 residues. CDR3: CAIMGIEYYNYGYTF. Written as DNA, the CDR3 is TGTGCCATCATGGGGATAGAGTACTATAACTATGGCTACACCTTC.

The chain joins TRBV6-5 to TRBJ1-5; D is perhaps TRBD1 (5 bases). Germline values: CDR1 MNHEY, CDR2 SVGAGI. Trimming shortened V by 2 bases and J by 6 bases, and 11 bases separated the two germline ends. The CDR3 totals 14 residues. Here the CDR3 reads CASSYTGRGQPQHF. The DNA of the CDR3 is TGTGCCAGCAGTTACACAGGAAGGGGTCAGCCCCAGCATTTT.

This sequence joins TRBV11-2 and TRBJ2-1; 13 bases match TRBD2. V was pared by 8 bases and J by 8 bases, with 9 bases of the junction left unmatched. The CDR3 has 15 amino acids. The germline CDR1 and CDR2 sequences are SGHAT and FQNNGV. CDR3 DNA: TGTGCCAGCTCCGGGACTAGCGGGATGTTGGATGAGCAGTTCTTC. It specifies CASSGTSGMLDEQFF.

The chain recombines TRBV15 with TRBJ2-1, with D possibly being TRBD2 (6 bases). Trimming shortened V by 0 bases and J by 4 bases, and 10 bases separated the two germline ends. Germline CDR1 is LNHNV and CDR2 is YYDKDF (reference sequence). This CDR3 region has 15 residues. CDR3 sequence reads: CATSRDTGLYNEQFF. The CDR3 nucleotides are TGTGCCACCAGCAGAGATACGGGACTTTACAATGAGCAGTTCTTC.

In regard to this clone: The sample contains more than one DNA sequence encoding this CDR3. This rearrangement joins TRBV7-2 to TRBJ2-5; 11 bases line up with TRBD2. There are 15 residues in the CDR3. Germline V gene sequence: CDR1 SGHTA, CDR2 FQGNSA. Unmatched junction bases numbered 4, after V lost 5 bases and J lost 2 bases. The CDR3 sequence is CASSPRTSGQETQYF. The CDR3 DNA is TGTGCCAGCAGCCCACGGACTAGCGGGCAAGAGACCCAGTACTTC.

The CDR3 DNA sequence: TGTGCCAGCAGTGTGGACGGTTCGGGGGCCAACGTCCTGACTTTC. Protein: CASSVDGSGANVLTF. The chain employs TRBV2 and TRBJ2-6; D is unresolved. Looked up from germline, CDR1 is SNHLY and CDR2 is FYNNEI. V lost 4 bases and J lost 4, with 11 bases in between. The CDR3 loop spans 15 amino acids.

This clone has only a few counts. The chain links TRBV28 to TRBJ2-7; 7 nucleotides line up with TRBD1. With 6 bases clipped from V and 3 bases from J, the junction kept 8 bases outside the gene matches. Germline V lookup: CDR1 MDHEN, CDR2 SYDVKM. The CDR3 length is 14 residues. CDR3: CASSPGTAHYEQYF. The CDR3 DNA follows: TGTGCCAGCAGCCCCGGGACAGCACACTACGAGCAGTACTTC.

This clone was counted only a few times. In nucleotides, the CDR3 is TGTGCCAGCAGCGTTGGGTGGTCTGGAAACACCATATATTTT. Its protein is CASSVGWSGNTIYF. V is TRBV9 and J is TRBJ1-3; no firm D call. The CDR3 runs 14 residues. V gave up 2 bases and J gave up 1 base, with 7 bases separating them. CDR1 and CDR2 from the germline V gene are SGDLS and YYNGEE.

The chain has TRBV4-2 and TRBJ2-7, with TRBD1 matching 8 bases. Germline V gene lookup returns CDR1 LGHNA and CDR2 YNFKEQ. J gave up 4 bases and V 6 bases, and 8 bases lay outside the gene matches. The CDR3 length is 14 residues. The CDR3 loop reads CASSNTGGTYEQYF. CDR3 nucleotides: TGTGCCAGCAGTAACACAGGGGGGACGTACGAGCAGTACTTC.

This clone was observed a handful of times. The J gene is TRBJ2-4, the V gene TRBV23-1; 12 nucleotides align to TRBD1. TRBV23-1 is filed as an ORF, its function uncertain. The CDR3 covers 18 residues. Losses at the gene ends were 6 bases for V and 0 bases for J; bases not matched to a gene: 9. The CDR3 nucleotides read TGCGCCAGCAGGACGGGACAGGGGGCGCCACTAGCCAAAAACATTCAGTACTTC. This gives the protein CASRTGQGAPLAKNIQYF.

This clone came up a few times. The V gene is TRBV6-5, the J gene TRBJ2-7; TRBD2 matches 8 bases. V dropped 4 bases and J dropped 3; count of bases not matched to a gene: 11. Germline V lookup: CDR1 MNHEY, CDR2 SVGAGI. This CDR3 region has 16 residues. CDR3 in amino acids: CASSFVIAGLGYEQYF. CDR3 bases: TGTGCCAGCAGTTTTGTGATAGCGGGATTGGGCTACGAGCAGTACTTC.